This TCR beta chain was identified during a study of control samples from healthy donors and cancer patients. Germline values: CDR1 LNHDA, CDR2 SQIVND (reference sequence). CDR3 size: 13 residues. The ends were cut back, 8 bases at V and 4 bases at J, with 14 bases in the middle. Measured with immunoSEQ multiplex PCR; TCRdb has only the in-frame clones, and not every one. The profile shows some 120,000 clones, 80% to 90% of them singletons. The material sequenced was blood. The rearrangement uses TRBV19 and TRBJ1-1; no firm D call. This sequence originates from a man between 40 and 49 years old in good health. This CDR3 is CASRFFGVTEAFF. In nucleotides, the CDR3 is TGTGCCAGTCGCTTTTTTGGGGTCACTGAAGCTTTCTTT.